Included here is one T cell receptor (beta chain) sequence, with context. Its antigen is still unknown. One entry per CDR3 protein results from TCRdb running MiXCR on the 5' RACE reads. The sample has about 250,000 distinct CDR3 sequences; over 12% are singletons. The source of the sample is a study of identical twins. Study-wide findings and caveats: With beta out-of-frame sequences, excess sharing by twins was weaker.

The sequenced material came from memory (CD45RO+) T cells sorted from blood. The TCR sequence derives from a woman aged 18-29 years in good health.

The CDR3 loop reads CASSEVGLKDYEQYF. CDR3 bases: TGCGCCAGCAGTGAAGTCGGGTTGAAAGATTACGAGCAGTACTTC. The V gene is TRBV10-2, the J gene TRBJ2-7; no clear D gene. This CDR3 contains 15 residues. With 3 bases removed from V and 4 bases from J, the gap between germline ends came to 16 bases. In germline, CDR1 is WSHSY, CDR2 SAAADI.